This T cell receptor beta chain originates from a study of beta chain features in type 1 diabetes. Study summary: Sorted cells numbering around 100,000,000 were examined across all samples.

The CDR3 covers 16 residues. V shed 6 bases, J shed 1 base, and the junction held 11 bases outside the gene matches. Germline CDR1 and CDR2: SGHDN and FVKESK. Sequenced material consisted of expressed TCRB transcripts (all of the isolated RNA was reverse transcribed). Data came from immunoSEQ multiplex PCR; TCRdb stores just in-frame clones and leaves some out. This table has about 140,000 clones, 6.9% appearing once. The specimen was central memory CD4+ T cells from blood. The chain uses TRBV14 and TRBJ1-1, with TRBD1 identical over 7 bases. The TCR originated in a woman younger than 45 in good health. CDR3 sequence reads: CASRDTGAAGNTEAFF. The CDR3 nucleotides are TGTGCCAGCAGGGACACAGGGGCGGCTGGGAACACTGAAGCTTTCTTT. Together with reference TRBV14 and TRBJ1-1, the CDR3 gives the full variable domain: EAGVTQFPSHSVIEKGQTVTLRCDPISGHDNLYWYRRVMGKEIKFLLHFVKESKQDESGMPNNRFLAERTGGTYSTLKVQPAELEDSGVYFCASRDTGAAGNTEAFFGQGTRLTVV.